The T cell receptor (beta chain) under discussion was sequenced for a study of blood T cell repertoires in COVID-19. Study-level information: Donors in the United States, Italy and Spain gave samples during acute or convalescent COVID-19. PBMCs, B-cell-depleted T cells, or T cells were the source of the cDNA or gDNA that made up the material.

In the authors' workflow: The assay estimated nucleated cells by amplifying reference gene primers. The assay was immunoSEQ multiplex PCR, and TCRdb's table has in-frame clones only and misses some. Clone size and the V and J calls come from that table; the DNA yielded D and trimming. The sample yields some 190,000 clones, roughly nine tenths seen once. The ends lost 2 bases at V and 3 bases at J; junction bases unmatched: 8. The CDR3 extends over 16 amino acids. Germline CDR1 reads MNHEY; CDR2 reads SMNVEV (reference sequence). The clonotype was recovered from a man aged 30 to 45 with acute or convalescent COVID-19. The sample taken for sequencing was peripheral blood. The V and J genes are TRBV27 and TRBJ2-7; 9 bases align to TRBD1. For the CDR3, the DNA is TGTGCCAGCAGTTTAAGCCCGGGACAGGGCCTCTACGAGCAGTACTTC. Translating gives CASSLSPGQGLYEQYF.